Sequencing of this T cell receptor beta chain was carried out in a study of molecular identifiers for immune sequencing clone quantification. Sorting recovered naive CD8 T cells on a CD8+CD4-CCR7+CD45RA+ profile. In its sample, this clonotype was seen many times. The V gene lost 1 base and the J gene lost 6 bases, with 16 bases spanning the gap. The CDR3 spans 14 residues. Germline CDR1 is SQVTM and CDR2 is ANQGSEA. Generation of bulk TCR libraries relied on previously described methods and listed TCR primers. TCRdb reprocessed the PCR reads via MiXCR and lists one record per CDR3 protein. The data show about 640,000 distinct CDR3 sequences, just under 20% seen once.

The receptor was isolated from a human donor in good health. Some libraries in this study had Jurkat cell RNA spiked in. The sample consisted of naive CD8+ T cells from blood, with Jurkat cell RNA spiked in. Noted subset: FACS-sorted CD8+CD4-CCR7+CD45RA+ naive T cells. The J gene is TRBJ2-7, the V gene TRBV29-1; D possibly corresponds to TRBD2 (5 bases). CDR3 sequence: CSVEAPSARGEQYF. The CDR3 DNA reads as TGCAGCGTTGAAGCCCCCAGCGCCCGGGGCGAGCAGTACTTC.